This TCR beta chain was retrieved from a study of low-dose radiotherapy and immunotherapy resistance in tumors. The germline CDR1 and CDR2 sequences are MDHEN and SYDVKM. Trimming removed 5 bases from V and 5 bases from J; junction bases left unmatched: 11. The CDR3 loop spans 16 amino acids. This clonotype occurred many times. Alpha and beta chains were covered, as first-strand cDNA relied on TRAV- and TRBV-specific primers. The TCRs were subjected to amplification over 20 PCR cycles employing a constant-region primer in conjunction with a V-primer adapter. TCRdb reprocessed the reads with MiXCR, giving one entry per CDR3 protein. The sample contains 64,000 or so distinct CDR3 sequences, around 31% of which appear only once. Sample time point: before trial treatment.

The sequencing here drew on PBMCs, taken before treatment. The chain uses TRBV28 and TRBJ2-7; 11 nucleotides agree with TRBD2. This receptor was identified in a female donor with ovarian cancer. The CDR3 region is CASSAEGLAAGNEQYF. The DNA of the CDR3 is TGTGCCAGCAGTGCGGAGGGACTAGCGGCGGGGAACGAGCAGTACTTC.